This record concerns one TCR beta chain sequence. Its antigen is unknown. The data were taken from a study of T cells in Graves' hyperthyroidism and ophthalmopathy. Study observations and caveats: A model using 13 V-J features told ophthalmopathy apart from stable hyperthyroidism.

The PBMCs were sourced from fresh peripheral blood (less than 11 ml). Amplified TCR beta CDR3 regions came from RNA transcripts. The TCR CDR3 first-round RT-PCR relied on the HTBI primer set. TCRdb re-analysed the multiplex PCR reads in MiXCR, keeping a single row per CDR3 protein. This table has 400,000 or so distinct CDR3 sequences, approximately 14% appearing once. Germline values: CDR1 MDHEN, CDR2 SYDVKM. J lost 2 bases, V lost 6 bases, and 6 bases had no gene match. This CDR3 region has 14 residues. The sample comprised blood. This sequence joins TRBV28 and TRBJ1-1; 7 nucleotides agree with TRBD1. This clonotype was sampled from a woman aged 60-75 years with Graves' ophthalmopathy. The CDR3 sequence is CASRTTGDNTEAFF. CDR3 sequence (DNA): TGTGCCAGCAGAACCACAGGGGACAACACTGAAGCTTTCTTT.